The T cell receptor beta chain described here comes from a study of CD8 T cells in ankylosing spondylitis. Molecular-barcoded quantitative 5'-RACE produced these TCR beta libraries. TCRdb processed the 5' RACE reads anew with MiXCR; each CDR3 protein has one entry. Among roughly 160,000 distinct CDR3 sequences listed, around a tenth were seen once. This clonotype has just a few counts. What it recognizes is unknown. Regarding the study as a whole: Under 10 highly homologous variants formed a TCR beta motif that appeared characteristic of ankylosing spondylitis blood. According to the report, clones linked to the disease were significantly enriched in matched synovial fluid samples taken from ankylosing spondylitis patients. In peripheral blood, disease-linked CD8+ clones occurred at relatively low frequencies.

Germline V gives CDR1 MNHEY, CDR2 SVGEGT. The length of the CDR3 is 16 residues. V was pared by 8 bases and J by 3 bases, with 15 bases of the junction left unmatched. The sequence derives from a female donor with ankylosing spondylitis or in good health (not recorded which). The rearrangement links TRBV6-2 or TRBV6-3 to TRBJ2-5; 7 positions match TRBD2. Sample: blood, either unsorted or a sorted T cell fraction (not recorded which). CDR3 nucleotides: TGTGCCAGCGGGACCCGTACCGTGCTAGCGGAAGAGACCCAGTACTTC. This codes for CASGTRTVLAEETQYF.